This T cell receptor beta chain comes out of a study of radiotherapy plus CTLA-4 blockade in lung cancer. CDR3 length equals 14 residues. V gave up 7 bases and J gave up 7 bases; unmatched junction bases: 10. Germline CDR1 and CDR2: SGHRS and YFSETQ. This clone was recorded only once. Measured with immunoSEQ multiplex PCR; TCRdb has only the in-frame clones, and not every one. The table has 30,000 to 50,000 clones, 79% seen once. The chain links TRBV5-1 to TRBJ2-1; 8 bases are a match to TRBD1. Sample: peripheral blood, taken from a patient treated with radiotherapy plus ipilimumab. This TCR came from a human donor with non-small cell lung cancer that progressed on radiotherapy plus ipilimumab. This CDR3 is CASSPNTGGNEQFF. The CDR3 DNA reads as TGCGCCAGCTCACCGAACACAGGGGGGAATGAGCAGTTCTTC.